This T cell receptor (beta chain) was identified in a study of blood T cell repertoires in COVID-19. Background on the study: Researchers got acute and convalescent COVID-19 samples from the United States, Italy and Spain. The analysed material was cDNA or gDNA that came from T cells, B-cell-depleted T cells, or PBMCs.

CDR3 length equals 16 residues. Across fewer than 25 US areas, participants ranged in age from about 18 to 100 years. The authors' processing: Reference gene primer amplification yielded estimated nucleated cell counts. Repertoires were generated with immunoSEQ multiplex PCR, while TCRdb's copy carries only in-frame clones and drops some. V and J calls and clone size come straight from that table; D and trimming were deduced from the DNA. The data contain 140,000 or so clones, 70% to 90% of them singletons. This receptor was taken from a woman between 50 and 59 years old with acute COVID-19. This chain joins TRBV21-1 and TRBJ1-5; the table's D call, TRBD1, has no DNA check behind it. TRBV21-1 is a pseudogene locus. The sequenced sample was PBMCs or T cells enriched from blood (not recorded which). CDR3 region: CASSKRATGGNQPQHF. CDR3 sequence (DNA): TGTGCCAGCAGCAAACGGGCGACAGGGGGTAATCAGCCCCAGCATTTT.